Sequencing of this T cell receptor (beta chain) was carried out in a study of blood T cell repertoires in COVID-19. Turning to the study itself: Collection of acute and convalescent COVID-19 samples took place in the United States, Italy and Spain. In each case, the material was cDNA or gDNA derived from T cells, B-cell-depleted T cells, or PBMCs.

Germline-derived CDR1 and CDR2 are SGHAT and FQNNGV. The V end was cut by 4 bases, the J end by 9 bases, with 13 bases between. The length of the CDR3 is 14 residues. Per the original data handling: Estimation of nucleated cell counts was performed using reference gene primer amplification. This table comes from immunoSEQ multiplex PCR, and its TCRdb copy is limited to in-frame clones, with some not included. V, J and clone size were drawn from that table, and D and trimming were deduced from the DNA. The sample has some 150,000 clones; about 88% are singletons. The sample taken for sequencing was peripheral blood. This clonotype was obtained from an elderly woman in a cohort sampled during active or convalescent COVID-19. V usage is TRBV11-2 and J usage is TRBJ1-6; D is possibly TRBD1 (6 bases). The CDR3 spells CASSSGGARSPLHF. DNA for the CDR3: TGTGCCAGCAGCTCTGGGGGGGCGCGTTCACCCCTCCACTTT.